These 9 T cell receptor beta chains were sequenced from one sample in a study of graft-versus-host responses after intestinal transplantation. These receptors have no known antigen. Sequencing used immunoSEQ multiplex PCR; TCRdb keeps in-frame clones, though not all of them. Of about 110,000 clones listed, around 93% are singletons. The sample in question was unstimulated CD8+ T cells sorted from spleen or lymph node cells, obtained before intestinal transplant. These receptors were obtained from a human donor who received an intestinal transplant.

The DNA of the CDR3 is TGTGCCAGCAGCACGACAGGGGGCCAAGAGACCCAGTACTTC. Amino acid sequence: CASSTTGGQETQYF. V gene TRBV7-9 combines with J gene TRBJ2-5; TRBD1 matches at 9 bases. Looked up from germline, CDR1 is SEHNR and CDR2 is FQNEAQ (reference sequence). V lost 5 bases, J lost 1 base, and 2 bases stayed unmatched. There are 14 residues in the CDR3.

The chain combines TRBV13 with TRBJ2-5, with 10 nucleotides matching TRBD2. The V gene's germline CDR1 is PRHDT and CDR2 FYEKMQ (reference sequence). Trimming at V came to 6 bases and at J to 5 bases, leaving 6 bases not matched to a gene. There are 14 residues in the CDR3. The CDR3 DNA follows: TGTGCCAGCAGTCCCAGCGGGAGGGGGGAGACCCAGTACTTC. It codes for CASSPSGRGETQYF. Supplemented by reference TRBV13 and TRBJ2-5, the full variable domain reads AAGVIQSPRHLIKEKRETATLKCYPIPRHDTVYWYQQGPGQDPQFLISFYEKMQSDKGSIPDRFSAQQFSDYHSELNMSSLELGDSALYFCASSPSGRGETQYFGPGTRLLVL.

The CDR3 DNA follows: TGTGCCAGCAGCCCAGCGGGGCTAGTAATCGAGCAGTACTTC. The encoded protein is CASSPAGLVIEQYF. The chain recombines TRBV7-2 with TRBJ2-7; 7 nucleotides match TRBD2. Germline V gene lookup returns CDR1 SGHTA and CDR2 FQGNSA. Losses at the gene ends were 5 bases for V and 6 bases for J; bases not matched to a gene: 10. The CDR3 is made up of 14 amino acids.

CDR3 residues: CASSPPGRDTQYF. CDR3 DNA sequence: TGTGCCAGCAGCCCCCCCGGGCGCGATACGCAGTATTTT. This chain links TRBV5-4 with TRBJ2-3, with D unclear. V lost 4 bases to trimming and J lost 6 bases, with 12 bases between them. Germline V CDR1 and CDR2: SGHNT, YYREEE (reference sequence). There are 13 residues in the CDR3.

The chain uses TRBV6-1 and TRBJ1-2; no clear D gene. This CDR3 has 12 residues. Germline CDR1 is MNHNS and CDR2 is SASEGT. Trimming removed 5 bases from V and 6 bases from J, with 10 bases in between. The CDR3 sequence: CASSLDYNGYTF. The DNA of the CDR3 is TGTGCCAGCAGTCTTGACTACAATGGCTACACCTTC.

The chain carries TRBV6-5 and TRBJ2-7; 9 positions agree with TRBD2. Unmatched junction bases numbered 4, after V lost 8 bases and J lost 2 bases. This CDR3 has 13 residues. From germline, CDR1 is MNHEY and CDR2 SVGAGI. The CDR3 region is CASHSGRTYEQYF. In DNA, the CDR3 is TGTGCCAGCCATAGCGGGAGAACCTACGAGCAGTACTTC.

This chain connects TRBV7-9 to TRBJ2-3; D uncertain. Per germline, CDR1 SEHNR and CDR2 FQNEAQ (reference sequence). Deletions cut 5 bases from V and 0 bases from J, with 6 bases between. The CDR3 loop spans 13 amino acids. CDR3 DNA: TGTGCCAGCAGCCGCACAAGCACAGATACGCAGTATTTT. Its translation: CASSRTSTDTQYF.

The count of this clone is one. The chain carries TRBV19 and TRBJ2-7; tentative D call: TRBD2 (5 bases). The germline V gene has CDR1 LNHDA and CDR2 SQIVND (reference sequence). This CDR3 spans 13 amino acids. Trimming cost V 5 bases and J 2 bases, with 10 bases left between them. CDR3 sequence: CASSPGMTYEQYF. The CDR3 nucleotides read TGTGCCAGTAGTCCCGGGATGACCTACGAGCAGTACTTC. Complete variable domain (other parts from reference TRBV19 and TRBJ2-7): DGGITQSPKYLFRKEGQNVTLSCEQNLNHDAMYWYRQDPGQGLRLIYYSQIVNDFQKGDIAEGYSVSREKKESFPLTVTSAQKNPTAFYLCASSPGMTYEQYFGPGTRLTVT.

This chain connects TRBV27 to TRBJ1-5; TRBD1 agrees at 8 bases. The germline V gene has CDR1 MNHEY and CDR2 SMNVEV (reference sequence). Trimming took 4 bases from V and 7 from J; bases not matched to a gene: 6. This CDR3 is built from 14 residues. The CDR3 here is CASSSGQGRQPQHF. In DNA form, the CDR3 reads TGTGCCAGCAGTTCCGGACAGGGACGACAGCCCCAGCATTTT.